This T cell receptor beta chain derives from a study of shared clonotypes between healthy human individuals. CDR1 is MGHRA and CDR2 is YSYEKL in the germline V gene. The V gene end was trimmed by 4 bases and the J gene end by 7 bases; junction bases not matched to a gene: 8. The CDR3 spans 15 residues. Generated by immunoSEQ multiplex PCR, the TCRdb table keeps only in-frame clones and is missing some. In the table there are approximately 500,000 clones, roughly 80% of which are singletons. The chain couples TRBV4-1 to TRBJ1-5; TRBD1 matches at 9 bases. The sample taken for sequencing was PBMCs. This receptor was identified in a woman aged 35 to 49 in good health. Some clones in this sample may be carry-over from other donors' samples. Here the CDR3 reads CASSPGQGNLQPQHF. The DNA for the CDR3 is TGCGCCAGCAGCCCGGGACAGGGAAATTTGCAGCCCCAGCATTTT.